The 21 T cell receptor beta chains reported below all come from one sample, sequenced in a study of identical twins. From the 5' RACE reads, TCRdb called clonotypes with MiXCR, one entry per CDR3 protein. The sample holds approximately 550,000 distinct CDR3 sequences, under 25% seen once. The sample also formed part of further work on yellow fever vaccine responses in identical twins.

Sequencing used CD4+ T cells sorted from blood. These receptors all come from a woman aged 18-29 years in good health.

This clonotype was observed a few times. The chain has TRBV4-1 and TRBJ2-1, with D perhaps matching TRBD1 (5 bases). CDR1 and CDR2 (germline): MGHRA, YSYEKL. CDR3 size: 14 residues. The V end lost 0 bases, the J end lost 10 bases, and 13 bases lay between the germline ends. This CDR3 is CASSQDHKGREQFF. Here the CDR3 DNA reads TGCGCCAGCAGCCAAGATCACAAGGGGCGGGAGCAGTTCTTC.

In nucleotides, the CDR3 is TGTGCCAGCAGCCCGGAAGAGCGGGACCAAAACCTTTACAATGAGCAGTTCTTC. Amino acids: CASSPEERDQNLYNEQFF. V is TRBV7-3 and J is TRBJ2-1, with TRBD2 matching 7 bases. Germline V gene sequence: CDR1 SGHTA, CDR2 FQGTGA. Losses at the gene ends were 5 bases for V and 4 bases for J; bases not matched to a gene: 17. This CDR3 comprises 18 residues.

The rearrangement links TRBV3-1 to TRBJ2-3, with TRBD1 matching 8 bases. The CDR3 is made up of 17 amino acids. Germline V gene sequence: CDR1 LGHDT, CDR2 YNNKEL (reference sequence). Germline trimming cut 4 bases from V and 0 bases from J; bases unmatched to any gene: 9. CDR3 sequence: CASSRATGGTSTDTQYF. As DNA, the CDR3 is TGTGCCAGCAGCCGAGCTACAGGGGGTACGAGCACAGATACGCAGTATTTT.

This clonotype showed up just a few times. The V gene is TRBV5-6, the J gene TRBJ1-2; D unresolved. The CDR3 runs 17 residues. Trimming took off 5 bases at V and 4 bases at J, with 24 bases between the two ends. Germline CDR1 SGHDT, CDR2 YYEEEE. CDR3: CASSYGLREVDSYGYTF. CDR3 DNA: TGTGCCAGCAGTTATGGACTCCGAGAGGTGGACTCCTATGGCTACACCTTC.

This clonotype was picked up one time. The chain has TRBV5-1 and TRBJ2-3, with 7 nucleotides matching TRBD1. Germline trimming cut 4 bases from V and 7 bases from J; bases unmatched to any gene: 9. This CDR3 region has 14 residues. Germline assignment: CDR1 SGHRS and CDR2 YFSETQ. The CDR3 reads CASSPGTALNTQYF. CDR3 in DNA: TGCGCCAGCAGCCCCGGGACAGCTCTTAATACGCAGTATTTT.

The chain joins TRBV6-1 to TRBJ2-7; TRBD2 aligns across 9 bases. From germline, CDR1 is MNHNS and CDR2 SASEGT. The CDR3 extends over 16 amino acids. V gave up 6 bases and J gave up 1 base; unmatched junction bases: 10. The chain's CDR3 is CASRLSSSGKSYEQYF. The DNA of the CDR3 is TGTGCCAGCAGACTCTCCTCTAGCGGGAAATCCTACGAGCAGTACTTC.

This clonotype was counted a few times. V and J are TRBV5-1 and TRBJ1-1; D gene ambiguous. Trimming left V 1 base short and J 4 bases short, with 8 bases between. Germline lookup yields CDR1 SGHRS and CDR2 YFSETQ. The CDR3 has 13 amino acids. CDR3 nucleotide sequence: TGCGCCAGCAGCTTGATCGGGCGCACTGAAGCTTTCTTT. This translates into CASSLIGRTEAFF.

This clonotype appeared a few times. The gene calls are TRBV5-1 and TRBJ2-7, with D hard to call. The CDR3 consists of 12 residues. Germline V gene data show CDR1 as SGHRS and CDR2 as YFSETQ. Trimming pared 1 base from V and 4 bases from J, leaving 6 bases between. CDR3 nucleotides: TGCGCCAGCAGCTTGCCAGAGTACGAGCAGTACGTC. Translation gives CASSLPEYEQYV.

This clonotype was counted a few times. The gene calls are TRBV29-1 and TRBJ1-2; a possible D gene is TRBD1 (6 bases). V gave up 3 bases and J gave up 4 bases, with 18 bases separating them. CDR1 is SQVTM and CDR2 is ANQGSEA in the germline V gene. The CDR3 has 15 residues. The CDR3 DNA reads TGCAGCGTTGATGGTTCGCCTGGGGGGGCCTATGGCTACACCTTC. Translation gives CSVDGSPGGAYGYTF.

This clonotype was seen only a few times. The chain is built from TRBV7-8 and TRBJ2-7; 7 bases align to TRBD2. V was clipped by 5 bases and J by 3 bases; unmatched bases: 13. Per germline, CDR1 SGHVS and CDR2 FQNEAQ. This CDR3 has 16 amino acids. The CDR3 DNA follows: TGTGCCAGCAGCCCTACCTGGACTAGTTCGGACTACGAGCAGTACTTC. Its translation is CASSPTWTSSDYEQYF.

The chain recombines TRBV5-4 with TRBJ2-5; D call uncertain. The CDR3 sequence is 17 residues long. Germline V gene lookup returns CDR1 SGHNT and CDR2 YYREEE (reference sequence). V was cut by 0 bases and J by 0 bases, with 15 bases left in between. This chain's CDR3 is CASSLANSLPYQETQYF. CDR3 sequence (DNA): TGTGCCAGCAGCTTGGCGAACAGCCTCCCGTACCAAGAGACCCAGTACTTC.

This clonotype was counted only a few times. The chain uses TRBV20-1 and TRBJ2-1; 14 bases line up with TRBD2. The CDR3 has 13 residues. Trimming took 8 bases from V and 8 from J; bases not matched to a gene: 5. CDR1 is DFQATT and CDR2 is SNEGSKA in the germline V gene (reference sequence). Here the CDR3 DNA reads TGCAGTTTAGGGACTAGCGGGGGATATGAGCAGTTCTTC. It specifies CSLGTSGGYEQFF.

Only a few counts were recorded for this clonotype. CDR3 DNA sequence: TGCAGTGCTAGTTGGCCAGGGGGGAATGAGCAGTTCTTC. The encoded protein is CSASWPGGNEQFF. The J gene is TRBJ2-1, the V gene TRBV20-1, with D possibly being TRBD1 (7 bases). Germline CDR1 is DFQATT and CDR2 is SNEGSKA (reference sequence). The CDR3 spans 13 residues. The ends were cut back, 3 bases at V and 7 bases at J, with 13 bases in the middle.

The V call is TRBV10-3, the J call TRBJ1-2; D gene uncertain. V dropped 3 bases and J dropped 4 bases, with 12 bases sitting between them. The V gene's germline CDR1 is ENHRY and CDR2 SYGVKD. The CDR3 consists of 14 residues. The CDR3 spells CAISDGSSAYGYTF. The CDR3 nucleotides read TGTGCCATCAGTGACGGCAGCAGTGCCTATGGCTACACCTTC.

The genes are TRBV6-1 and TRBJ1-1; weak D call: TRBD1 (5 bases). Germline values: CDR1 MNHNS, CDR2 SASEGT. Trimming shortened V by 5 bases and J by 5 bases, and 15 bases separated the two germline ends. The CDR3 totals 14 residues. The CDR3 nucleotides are TGTGCCAGCAGTACGACGACAGCGGAGACTGAAGCTTTCTTT. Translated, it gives CASSTTTAETEAFF.

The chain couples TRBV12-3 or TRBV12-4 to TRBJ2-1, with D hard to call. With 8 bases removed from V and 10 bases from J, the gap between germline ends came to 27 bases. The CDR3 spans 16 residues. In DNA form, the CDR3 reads TGTGCCAGCGGCCAAGGGTCCCCGGCTAGTGCAATGGAGCAGTTCTTC. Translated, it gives CASGQGSPASAMEQFF.

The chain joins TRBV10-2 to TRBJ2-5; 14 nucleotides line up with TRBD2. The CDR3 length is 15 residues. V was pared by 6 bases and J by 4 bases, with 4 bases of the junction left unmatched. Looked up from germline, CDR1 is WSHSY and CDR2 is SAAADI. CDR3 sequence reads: CASRGTSGRGETQYF. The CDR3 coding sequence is TGCGCCAGCAGGGGGACTAGCGGGAGAGGAGAGACCCAGTACTTC.

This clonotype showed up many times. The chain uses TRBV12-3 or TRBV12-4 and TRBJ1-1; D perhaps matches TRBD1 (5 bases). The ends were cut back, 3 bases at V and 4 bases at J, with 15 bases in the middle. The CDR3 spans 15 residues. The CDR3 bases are TGTGCCAGCAGTTTGGGAGGGGCGCATAGCACTGAAGCTTTCTTT. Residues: CASSLGGAHSTEAFF.

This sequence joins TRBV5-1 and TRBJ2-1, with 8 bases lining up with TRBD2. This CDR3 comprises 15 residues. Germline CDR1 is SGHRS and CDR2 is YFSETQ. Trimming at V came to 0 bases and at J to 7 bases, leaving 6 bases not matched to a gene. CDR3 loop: CASSLESQRGNEQFF. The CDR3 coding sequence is TGCGCCAGCAGCTTGGAGTCACAGCGGGGGAATGAGCAGTTCTTC.

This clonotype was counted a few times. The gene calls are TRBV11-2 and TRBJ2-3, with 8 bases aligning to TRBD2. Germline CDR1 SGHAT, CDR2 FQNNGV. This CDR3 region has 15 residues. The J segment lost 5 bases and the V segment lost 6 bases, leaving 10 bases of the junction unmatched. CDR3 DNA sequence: TGTGCCAGCAGAGATCTAGCGGGCCCCGGAGATACGCAGTATTTT. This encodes CASRDLAGPGDTQYF.

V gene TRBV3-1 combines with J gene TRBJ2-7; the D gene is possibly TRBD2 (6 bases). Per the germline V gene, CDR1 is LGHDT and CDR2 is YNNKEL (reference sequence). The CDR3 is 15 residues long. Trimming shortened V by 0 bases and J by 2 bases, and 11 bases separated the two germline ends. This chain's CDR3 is CASSQDRGRTYEQYF. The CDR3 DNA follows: TGTGCCAGCAGCCAAGATCGGGGGAGAACCTACGAGCAGTACTTC.